What follows are 23 T cell receptor beta chains derived from one specimen sequenced in a study of T cell responses to AZD1222 COVID-19 vaccine. Clones were read by immunoSEQ multiplex PCR, and TCRdb kept only the in-frame ones, dropping some. The profile shows under 170,000 clones, about 92% of them singletons. Specimen: peripheral blood, collected 28 days after the second AZD1222 dose. These receptors were obtained from an adult who received the AZD1222 COVID-19 vaccine.

The CDR3 DNA is TGTGCCAGCAGTTCCTTTAGGGCCCACACGGGCTACGAGCAGTACTTC. It encodes CASSSFRAHTGYEQYF. The chain links TRBV27 to TRBJ2-7, with D unclear. Germline-derived CDR1 and CDR2 are MNHEY and SMNVEV (reference sequence). Trimming removed 4 bases from V and 3 bases from J, with 19 bases in between. CDR3 length: 16 residues.

The V gene is TRBV3-1 (or the pseudogene TRBV3-2), the J gene TRBJ1-1; D possibly corresponds to TRBD1 (5 bases). V lost 0 bases and J 0 bases, leaving 17 bases between the germline ends. This CDR3 spans 18 amino acids. Per germline, CDR1 LGHDT and CDR2 YNNKEL (reference sequence). The CDR3 loop reads CASSQDRGQGEMNTEAFF. Here the CDR3 DNA reads TGTGCCAGCAGCCAAGATCGAGGGCAGGGAGAAATGAACACTGAAGCTTTCTTT.

The rearrangement links TRBV9 to TRBJ1-3; TRBD1 matches 7 bases. Trimming at V came to 0 bases and at J to 1 base, leaving 4 bases not matched to a gene. The CDR3 loop spans 16 amino acids. CDR1 SGDLS and CDR2 YYNGEE come from the germline V gene. The CDR3 loop reads CASSVGQGTSGNTIYF. The CDR3 coding sequence is TGTGCCAGCAGCGTAGGACAGGGTACTTCTGGAAACACCATATATTTT.

The chain uses TRBV5-1 and TRBJ1-3; D gene ambiguous. There are 13 residues in the CDR3. Germline V gene lookup returns CDR1 SGHRS and CDR2 YFSETQ. The V end was cut by 0 bases, the J end by 5 bases, with 6 bases between. The DNA of the CDR3 is TGCGCCAGCAGCTTGGACGGCCGAAACACCATATATTTT. Its translation: CASSLDGRNTIYF.

This sequence joins TRBV7-9 and TRBJ1-1; D ambiguous. V lost 1 base and J 11 bases, leaving 14 bases between the germline ends. Per the germline V gene, CDR1 is SEHNR and CDR2 is FQNEAQ (reference sequence). The CDR3 loop spans 13 amino acids. The CDR3 DNA reads as TGTGCCAGCAGCTTAGGATCCCAAATGGTGGCTTTCTTT. Protein: CASSLGSQMVAFF.

This clone was counted a single time. The chain is built from TRBV10-2 and TRBJ2-5; 7 nucleotides align to TRBD2. CDR1 and CDR2 from the germline V gene are WSHSY and SAAADI. This CDR3 region has 15 residues. V shed 4 bases and J 0 bases; nucleotides not matched to a gene: 5. This CDR3 is CASSGASGHQETQYF. For the CDR3, the DNA is TGCGCCAGCAGTGGAGCTAGCGGCCACCAAGAGACCCAGTACTTC.

This sequence joins TRBV30 and TRBJ1-5; D call uncertain. The length of the CDR3 is 13 residues. CDR1 GTSNPN and CDR2 SVGIG come from the germline V gene (reference sequence). Trimming took off 0 bases at V and 5 bases at J, with 8 bases between the two ends. The CDR3 region is CAWSVSGDQPQHF. The CDR3 coding sequence is TGTGCCTGGAGTGTATCGGGTGATCAGCCCCAGCATTTT.

V and J are TRBV19 and TRBJ1-5, with D perhaps TRBD1 (6 bases). The V gene lost 8 bases and the J gene lost 4 bases, with 9 bases spanning the gap. Germline V lookup: CDR1 LNHDA, CDR2 SQIVND (reference sequence). The CDR3 has 12 residues. The CDR3 spells CASRGANQPQHF. The CDR3 coding sequence is TGTGCCAGTCGGGGGGCTAATCAGCCCCAGCATTTT. Filled out from reference TRBV19 and TRBJ1-5, the complete variable domain reads DGGITQSPKYLFRKEGQNVTLSCEQNLNHDAMYWYRQDPGQGLRLIYYSQIVNDFQKGDIAEGYSVSREKKESFPLTVTSAQKNPTAFYLCASRGANQPQHFGDGTRLSIL.

The J gene is TRBJ1-1, the V gene TRBV5-5; D ambiguous. V was trimmed by 1 base and J by 3 bases, leaving 7 bases between them. The CDR3 is 13 residues long. The germline CDR1 and CDR2 sequences are SGHKS and YYEKEE (reference sequence). Written as DNA, the CDR3 is TGTGCCAGCAGCTTGTATTTTGACACTGAAGCTTTCTTT. This sequence encodes CASSLYFDTEAFF.

This sequence joins TRBV20-1 and TRBJ2-3; the D is unclear. Germline V lookup: CDR1 DFQATT, CDR2 SNEGSKA (reference sequence). V lost 7 bases to trimming and J lost 6 bases, with 11 bases between them. This CDR3 contains 11 residues. The CDR3 region is CSVQPGDTQYF. CDR3 in DNA: TGCAGTGTTCAGCCTGGGGATACGCAGTATTTT.

This chain connects TRBV18 to TRBJ1-1, with 8 positions matching TRBD1. The ends lost 4 bases at V and 3 bases at J; junction bases unmatched: 1. Germline V gene data show CDR1 as KGHSH and CDR2 as LQKENI. The length of the CDR3 is 13 residues. For the CDR3, the DNA is TGTGCCAGCTCACTGACAGGGGACACTGAAGCTTTCTTT. Translation: CASSLTGDTEAFF.

The count of this clone is one. The rearrangement joins TRBV9 to TRBJ2-1; D gene ambiguous. V was cut by 1 base and J by 4 bases, with 9 bases left in between. In germline, CDR1 is SGDLS, CDR2 YYNGEE. The CDR3 covers 14 residues. The CDR3 sequence is CASSVFELYNEQFF. The CDR3 coding sequence is TGTGCCAGCAGCGTATTCGAGCTGTACAATGAGCAGTTCTTC.

The chain has TRBV5-1 and TRBJ1-1; 7 positions agree with TRBD1. V shed 2 bases and J 1 base; nucleotides not matched to a gene: 5. CDR1 and CDR2 from the germline V gene are SGHRS and YFSETQ. The CDR3 loop spans 15 amino acids. CDR3 DNA sequence: TGCGCCAGCAGCTTACAGGGGTGGGGGAACACTGAAGCTTTCTTT. This gives the protein CASSLQGWGNTEAFF. The variable domain in full, completed from reference TRBV5-1 and TRBJ1-1, reads KAGVTQTPRYLIKTRGQQVTLSCSPISGHRSVSWYQQTPGQGLQFLFEYFSETQRNKGNFPGRFSGRQFSNSRSEMNVSTLELGDSALYLCASSLQGWGNTEAFFGQGTRLTVV.

The chain couples TRBV12-3 or TRBV12-4 to TRBJ2-2; unclear D gene. There are 12 residues in the CDR3. V was clipped by 5 bases and J by 7 bases, with 8 bases between them. The DNA for the CDR3 is TGTGCCAGCAGTCCCTACGGCGGGGAGCTGTTTTTT. Protein sequence: CASSPYGGELFF.

The chain uses TRBV2 and TRBJ2-1; 10 nucleotides line up with TRBD2. Germline V gene lookup returns CDR1 SNHLY and CDR2 FYNNEI. CDR3 length equals 15 residues. V dropped 0 bases and J dropped 4; count of bases not matched to a gene: 0. The DNA of the CDR3 is TGTGCCAGCAGTGAAGCTAGCGGGGGGTACAATGAGCAGTTCTTC. Translation gives CASSEASGGYNEQFF.

This clone showed up just once. This chain uses TRBV7-6 with TRBJ2-1, with 14 bases identical to TRBD2. The germline CDR1 and CDR2 sequences are SGHVS and FNYEAQ. Trimming took 5 bases from V and 1 from J; bases not matched to a gene: 7. The CDR3 has 18 residues. The CDR3 nucleotides read TGTGCCAGCAGCCCGGGACTAGCGGGAGTTAGGTCCTACAATGAGCAGTTCTTC. Translation: CASSPGLAGVRSYNEQFF.

J is TRBJ1-4 and V is TRBV18; D gene uncertain. CDR1 KGHSH and CDR2 LQKENI come from the germline V gene. The CDR3 is 14 residues long. V lost 0 bases, J lost 0 bases, and 2 bases lay in between. CDR3 sequence reads: CASSPPATNEKLFF. The CDR3 coding sequence is TGTGCCAGCTCACCACCTGCAACTAATGAAAAACTGTTTTTT.

The gene calls are TRBV24-1 and TRBJ2-7; perhaps TRBD1 as D (5 bases). This CDR3 region has 15 residues. The germline V gene has CDR1 KGHDR and CDR2 SFDVKD. V lost 1 base and J lost 6, with 15 bases in between. The CDR3 region is CATSDFTQGSSEQYF. The CDR3 nucleotides read TGTGCCACCAGTGATTTTACCCAGGGAAGTTCCGAGCAGTACTTC.

The rearrangement uses TRBV5-1 and TRBJ2-1; 11 nucleotides agree with TRBD2. With V trimmed by 4 bases and J by 5 bases, 5 bases remained unmatched. The CDR3 has 15 amino acids. CDR1 SGHRS and CDR2 YFSETQ come from the germline V gene. The CDR3 bases are TGCGCCAGCAGCGGGGGACTAGCGGTAAACAATGAGCAGTTCTTC. Protein product: CASSGGLAVNNEQFF.

The chain recombines TRBV12-3 or TRBV12-4 with TRBJ2-4; D possibly corresponds to TRBD2 (5 bases). Trimming shortened V by 6 bases and J by 8 bases, and 14 bases separated the two germline ends. This CDR3 comprises 13 residues. The CDR3 DNA reads TGTGCCAGCAGCCTGGGAGAGCGGCACATTCAGTACTTC. Translation gives CASSLGERHIQYF.

The J gene is TRBJ2-7, the V gene TRBV6-5, with TRBD1 identical over 9 bases. Germline CDR1 reads MNHEY; CDR2 reads SVGAGI. CDR3 size: 14 residues. Trimming at V came to 9 bases and at J to 3 bases, leaving 9 bases not matched to a gene. CDR3 region: CASSLGQGLYEQYF. CDR3 DNA sequence: TGTGCCAGTAGCCTAGGACAGGGGCTCTACGAGCAGTACTTC.

The chain links TRBV30 to TRBJ2-7; 11 bases line up with TRBD2. Looked up from germline, CDR1 is GTSNPN and CDR2 is SVGIG (reference sequence). Trimming cost V 0 bases and J 3 bases; bases outside gene matches: 13. This CDR3 is built from 18 residues. Here the CDR3 DNA reads TGTGCCTGGAGTGTACGACTAGCGGGACGTACCTGGGTCTACGAGCAGTACTTC. Translating it yields CAWSVRLAGRTWVYEQYF.

About this clone itself: This sample also contains other DNA sequences that code for the same CDR3. V and J are TRBV10-3 and TRBJ1-1; maybe TRBD1 (6 bases). Germline CDR1 ENHRY, CDR2 SYGVKD. The CDR3 sequence is 12 residues long. V lost 4 bases and J lost 7, with 10 bases in between. CDR3 nucleotide sequence: TGTGCCATCAGTGTCCAGGGGCTTGAAGCTTTCTTT. This gives the protein CAISVQGLEAFF.